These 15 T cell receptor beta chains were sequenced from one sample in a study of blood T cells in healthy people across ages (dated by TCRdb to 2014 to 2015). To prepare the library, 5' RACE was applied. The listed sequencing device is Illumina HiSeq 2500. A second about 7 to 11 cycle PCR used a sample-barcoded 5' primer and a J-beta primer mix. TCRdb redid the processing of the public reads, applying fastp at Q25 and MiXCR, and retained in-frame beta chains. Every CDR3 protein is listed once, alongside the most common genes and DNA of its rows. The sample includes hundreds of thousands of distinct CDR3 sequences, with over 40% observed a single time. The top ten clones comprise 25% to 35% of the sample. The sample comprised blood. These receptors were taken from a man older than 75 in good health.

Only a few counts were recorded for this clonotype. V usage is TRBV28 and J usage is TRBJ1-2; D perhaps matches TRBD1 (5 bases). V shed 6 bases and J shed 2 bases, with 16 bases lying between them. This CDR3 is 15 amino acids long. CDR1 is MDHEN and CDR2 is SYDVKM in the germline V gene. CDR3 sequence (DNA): TGTGCCAGCAGACCCGTAGGGGCCCGCAACTATGGCTACACCTTC. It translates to CASRPVGARNYGYTF.

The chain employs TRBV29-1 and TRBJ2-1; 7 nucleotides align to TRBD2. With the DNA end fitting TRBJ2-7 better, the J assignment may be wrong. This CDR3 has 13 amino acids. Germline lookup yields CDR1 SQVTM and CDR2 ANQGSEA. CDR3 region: CSVAQRGYNEQYF. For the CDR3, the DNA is TGCAGCGTTGCCCAGCGGGGCTACAATGAGCAGTACTTC.

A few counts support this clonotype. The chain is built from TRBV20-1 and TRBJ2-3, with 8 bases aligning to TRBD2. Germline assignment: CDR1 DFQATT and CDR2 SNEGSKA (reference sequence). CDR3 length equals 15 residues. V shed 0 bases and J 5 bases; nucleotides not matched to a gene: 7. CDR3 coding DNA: TGCAGTGCTAGAGACTCCGGGGGGGCCTTAGATACGCAGTATTTT. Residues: CSARDSGGALDTQYF.

The CDR3 nucleotides are TGCGCCAGCAGCCAACAGCCGGGGGGCCCGGAGACCCAGTACTTC. Translated: CASSQQPGGPETQYF. The chain is built from TRBV4-3 and TRBJ2-5, with a tentative D call TRBD2 (7 bases). This CDR3 comprises 15 residues. Trimming took 2 bases from V and 5 from J, leaving 15 bases between them. CDR1 and CDR2 from the germline V gene are LGHNA and YSLEER.

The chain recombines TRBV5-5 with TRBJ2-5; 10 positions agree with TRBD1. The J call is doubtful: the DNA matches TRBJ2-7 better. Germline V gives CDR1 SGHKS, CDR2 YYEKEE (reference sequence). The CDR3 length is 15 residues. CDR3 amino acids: CASSYTGTGAREQYF. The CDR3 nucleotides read TGTGCCAGCAGCTACACCGGGACAGGGGCTCGCGAGCAGTACTTC.

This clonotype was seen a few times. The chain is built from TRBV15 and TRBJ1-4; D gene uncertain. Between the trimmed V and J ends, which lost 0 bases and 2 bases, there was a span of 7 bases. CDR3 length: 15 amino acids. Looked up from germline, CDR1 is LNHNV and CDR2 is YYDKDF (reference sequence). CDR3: CATSRDHGTNEKLFF. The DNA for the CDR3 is TGTGCCACCAGCAGAGATCATGGGACTAATGAAAAACTGTTTTTT.

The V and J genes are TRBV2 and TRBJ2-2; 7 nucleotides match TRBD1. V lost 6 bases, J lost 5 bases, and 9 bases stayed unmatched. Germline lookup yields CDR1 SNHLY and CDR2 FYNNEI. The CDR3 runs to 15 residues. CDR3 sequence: CASRGTAGGTGELFF. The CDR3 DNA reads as TGTGCCAGCAGGGGGACAGCAGGTGGGACCGGGGAGCTGTTTTTT.

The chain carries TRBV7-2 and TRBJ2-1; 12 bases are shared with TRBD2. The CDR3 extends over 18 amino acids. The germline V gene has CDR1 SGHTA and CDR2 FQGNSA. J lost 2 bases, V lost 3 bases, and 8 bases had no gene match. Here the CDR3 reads CASSLRLAGGPPYNEQFF. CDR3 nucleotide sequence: TGTGCCAGCAGCTTGCGTCTAGCGGGAGGGCCCCCCTACAATGAGCAGTTCTTC.

CDR3 sequence (DNA): TGCAGTGCTAGAGACGAACTAGCGTATAACACCGGGGAGCTGTTTTTT. It yields the protein CSARDELAYNTGELFF. V is TRBV20-1 and J is TRBJ2-2; 7 nucleotides match TRBD2. This CDR3 spans 16 amino acids. Germline trimming cut 0 bases from V and 2 bases from J; bases unmatched to any gene: 6. Looked up from germline, CDR1 is DFQATT and CDR2 is SNEGSKA (reference sequence).

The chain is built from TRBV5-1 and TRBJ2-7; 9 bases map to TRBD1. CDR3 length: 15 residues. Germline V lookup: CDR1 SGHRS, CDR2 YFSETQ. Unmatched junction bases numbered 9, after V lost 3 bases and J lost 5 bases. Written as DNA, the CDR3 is TGCGCCAGCAGCTCGGGACAGGGTAACCCCGACGAGCAGTACTTC. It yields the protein CASSSGQGNPDEQYF.

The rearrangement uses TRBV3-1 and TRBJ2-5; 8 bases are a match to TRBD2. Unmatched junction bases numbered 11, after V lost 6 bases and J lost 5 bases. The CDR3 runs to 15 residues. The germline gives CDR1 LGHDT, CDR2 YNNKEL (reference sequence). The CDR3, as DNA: TGTGCCAGCAGTCAGACCGGGACTAGTCGGGAGACCCAGTACTTC. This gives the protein CASSQTGTSRETQYF.

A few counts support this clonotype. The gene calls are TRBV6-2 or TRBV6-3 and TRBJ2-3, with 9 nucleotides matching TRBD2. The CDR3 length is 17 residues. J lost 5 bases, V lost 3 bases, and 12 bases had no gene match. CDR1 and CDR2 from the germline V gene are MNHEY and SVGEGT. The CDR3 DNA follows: TGTGCCAGCAGTTATGCGGGCGGGAGGGCCATGAAAGATACGCAGTATTTT. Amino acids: CASSYAGGRAMKDTQYF.

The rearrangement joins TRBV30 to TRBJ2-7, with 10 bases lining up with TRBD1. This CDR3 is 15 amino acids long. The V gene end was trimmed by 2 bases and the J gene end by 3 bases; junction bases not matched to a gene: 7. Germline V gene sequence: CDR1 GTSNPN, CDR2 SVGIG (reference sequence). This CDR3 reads CAWSSGTGVVYEQYF. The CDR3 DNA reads TGTGCCTGGAGTTCCGGGACAGGGGTTGTCTACGAGCAGTACTTC.

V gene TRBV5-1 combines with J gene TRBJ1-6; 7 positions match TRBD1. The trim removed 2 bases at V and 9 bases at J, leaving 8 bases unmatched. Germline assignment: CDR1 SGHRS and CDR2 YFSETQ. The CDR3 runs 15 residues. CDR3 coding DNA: TGCGCCAGCAGCTTTGGATCGGGACAGCCTTCACCCCTCCACTTT. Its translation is CASSFGSGQPSPLHF.

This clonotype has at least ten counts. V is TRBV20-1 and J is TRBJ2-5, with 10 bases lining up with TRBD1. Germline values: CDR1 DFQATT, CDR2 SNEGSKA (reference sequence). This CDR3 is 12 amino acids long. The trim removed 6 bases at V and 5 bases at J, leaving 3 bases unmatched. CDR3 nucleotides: TGCAGTGCCCGACAGGGGGCGGAGACCCAGTACTTC. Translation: CSARQGAETQYF.